The 18 T cell receptor beta chains given below trace back to one sample, sequenced in a study of cytomegalovirus exposure and HLA in healthy donors. 13 Jbeta primers and 60 Vbeta primers were used for the PCR. Repertoires were generated with immunoSEQ multiplex PCR, while TCRdb's copy carries only in-frame clones and drops some. This table holds roughly 190,000 clones, 75% to 90% found once. Sequenced sample: PBMCs. These receptors all stem from a young man in good health and CMV-seronegative.

The chain uses TRBV15 and TRBJ1-4; TRBD1 matches at 7 bases. Unmatched junction bases numbered 6, after V lost 1 base and J lost 4 bases. Germline CDR1 LNHNV, CDR2 YYDKDF (reference sequence). The CDR3 extends over 16 amino acids. The CDR3 DNA sequence: TGTGCCACCAGCAGAGGACAGGGACAGTTTAATGAAAAACTGTTTTTT. Translation: CATSRGQGQFNEKLFF.

The chain combines TRBV5-4 with TRBJ1-2; 10 bases agree with TRBD1. Germline-derived CDR1 and CDR2 are SGHNT and YYREEE (reference sequence). This CDR3 has 17 amino acids. Germline trimming cut 0 bases from V and 4 bases from J; bases unmatched to any gene: 9. The DNA for the CDR3 is TGTGCCAGCAGCTTGGACAGACAGGGGGCTCCCCCCTATGGCTACACCTTC. Protein sequence: CASSLDRQGAPPYGYTF.

J is TRBJ1-2 and V is TRBV7-2; D might be TRBD1 (5 bases). Germline V gene sequence: CDR1 SGHTA, CDR2 FQGNSA. V was shortened by 3 bases and J by 2 bases, with 13 bases between the two germline ends. The CDR3 extends over 15 amino acids. The CDR3 nucleotides are TGTGCCAGCAGCTTCGGTGGCGGGGGAAACTATGGCTACACCTTC. Its translation is CASSFGGGGNYGYTF.

As concerns this clone: At the DNA level, this CDR3 is encoded by other sequences in the same sample as well. The rearrangement links TRBV28 to TRBJ1-5; D gene ambiguous. This CDR3 is 12 amino acids long. V lost 1 base and J lost 5, with 3 bases in between. CDR1 and CDR2 (germline): MDHEN, SYDVKM. This CDR3 reads CASSLSYQPQHF. The DNA for the CDR3 is TGTGCCAGCAGTTTATCCTATCAGCCCCAGCATTTT.

This clone has just a few counts. This sequence joins TRBV19 and TRBJ1-5; D is possibly TRBD1 (5 bases). With 8 bases removed from V and 7 bases from J, the gap between germline ends came to 24 bases. The germline V gene encodes CDR1 LNHDA and CDR2 SQIVND (reference sequence). The CDR3 has 16 residues. The CDR3 spells CASEPGKLRGRQPQHF. Here the CDR3 DNA reads TGTGCCAGTGAACCAGGGAAGTTGCGGGGTCGACAGCCCCAGCATTTT.

The V call is TRBV29-1, the J call TRBJ1-1; D not resolved. The V end lost 4 bases, the J end lost 2 bases, and 8 bases lay between the germline ends. The CDR3 extends over 12 amino acids. Germline CDR1 reads SQVTM; CDR2 reads ANQGSEA. In nucleotides, the CDR3 is TGCAGCGTTGCCAGGTCAAACACTGAAGCTTTCTTT. This gives the protein CSVARSNTEAFF.

This chain joins TRBV14 and TRBJ2-5; D uncertain. Germline V gives CDR1 SGHDN, CDR2 FVKESK. CDR3 length: 14 amino acids. Between the trimmed V and J ends, which lost 0 bases and 5 bases, there was a span of 10 bases. The CDR3 DNA reads TGTGCCAGCAGCCAAGATAGTTCATGGGAGACCCAGTACTTC. Amino acid sequence: CASSQDSSWETQYF.

The chain is built from TRBV2 and TRBJ2-7; 9 bases line up with TRBD1. The CDR3 consists of 13 residues. From germline, CDR1 is SNHLY and CDR2 FYNNEI. The junction had 2 bases not matched to a gene; V was cut back by 6 bases and J by 2 bases. CDR3 region: CASSRQGAYEQYF. The CDR3 nucleotides are TGTGCCAGCAGCCGACAGGGGGCCTACGAGCAGTACTTC.

J is TRBJ1-3 and V is TRBV4-1; D call uncertain. This CDR3 spans 14 amino acids. The germline V gene has CDR1 MGHRA and CDR2 YSYEKL. V gave up 0 bases and J gave up 2 bases, with 5 bases separating them. CDR3 coding DNA: TGCGCCAGCAGCCAAGAAACAGCTGGAAACACCATATATTTT. Translated: CASSQETAGNTIYF.

The V gene is TRBV5-8, the J gene TRBJ2-7; 7 positions agree with TRBD2. Germline V gene lookup returns CDR1 SGHTS and CDR2 YDEGEE. The CDR3 totals 13 residues. The V and J ends lost 5 bases and 5 bases, in that order; junction bases with no gene match: 7. CDR3 amino acids: CASRRRGKDEQYF. CDR3 sequence (DNA): TGTGCCAGCAGGAGGCGGGGGAAGGACGAGCAGTACTTC.

This chain connects TRBV10-3 to TRBJ2-3; 9 bases match TRBD1. This CDR3 contains 15 residues. Germline lookup yields CDR1 ENHRY and CDR2 SYGVKD. V shed 4 bases, J shed 8 bases, and the junction held 10 bases outside the gene matches. In nucleotides, the CDR3 is TGTGCCATCAGTGCACAGGGGGCTCTCGGGGGTACGCAGTATTTT. Residues: CAISAQGALGGTQYF.

The chain carries TRBV28 and TRBJ1-2; 8 bases map to TRBD1. CDR1 and CDR2 (germline): MDHEN, SYDVKM. This CDR3 spans 15 amino acids. Trimming removed 5 bases from V and 4 bases from J; junction bases left unmatched: 9. The CDR3 DNA is TGTGCCAGCAGTCCAGGGGGCGCGAGGGGCTATGGCTACACCTTC. It yields the protein CASSPGGARGYGYTF.

The chain has TRBV7-6 and TRBJ2-5; 14 bases map to TRBD2. The CDR3 has 17 residues. Germline-derived CDR1 and CDR2 are SGHVS and FNYEAQ. V trimming: 5 bases; J trimming: 4 bases; junction bases outside the gene matches: 9. The CDR3 nucleotides read TGTGCCAGCAGCACCGGACTAGCGGGGGGCGGGGGAGAGACCCAGTACTTC. It yields the protein CASSTGLAGGGGETQYF.

The rearrangement joins TRBV7-6 to TRBJ2-1, with 8 bases lining up with TRBD2. Germline V CDR1 and CDR2: SGHVS, FNYEAQ. With V trimmed by 5 bases and J by 7 bases, 16 bases remained unmatched. This CDR3 contains 17 residues. CDR3 nucleotide sequence: TGTGCCAGCAGCGTACCTCCAGCCAGCGGGAGTCAAAATGAGCAGTTCTTC. Translated, it gives CASSVPPASGSQNEQFF.

The V gene is TRBV4-2, the J gene TRBJ2-1, with D perhaps TRBD2 (5 bases). This CDR3 has 16 amino acids. Per the germline V gene, CDR1 is LGHNA and CDR2 is YNFKEQ. The V gene lost 4 bases and the J gene lost 8 bases, with 21 bases spanning the gap. CDR3 DNA sequence: TGTGCCAGCAGCCCTCCGGCGACTACTTTAAAAGATGAGCAGTTCTTC. It translates to CASSPPATTLKDEQFF.

J is TRBJ2-1 and V is TRBV5-8; D gene unclear. Trimming left V 1 base short and J 2 bases short, with 16 bases between. This CDR3 region has 17 residues. In germline, CDR1 is SGHTS, CDR2 YDEGEE. The CDR3 nucleotides are TGTGCCAGCAGCTTGTCTGTGGCAGCGCCTACCTACAATGAGCAGTTCTTC. Encoded protein: CASSLSVAAPTYNEQFF.

The V and J genes are TRBV7-6 and TRBJ1-6; TRBD1 agrees at 10 bases. V lost 4 bases and J lost 6; bases outside the gene matches: 6. CDR1 is SGHVS and CDR2 is FNYEAQ in the germline V gene. This CDR3 has 16 amino acids. The CDR3 DNA reads as TGTGCCAGCAGCTCGGGACAGGGGCCGAGTAATTCACCCCTCCACTTT. This sequence encodes CASSSGQGPSNSPLHF.

The rearrangement joins TRBV9 to TRBJ2-3, with D perhaps matching TRBD1 (5 bases). Trimming took 0 bases from V and 0 from J, leaving 8 bases between them. Germline V CDR1 and CDR2: SGDLS, YYNGEE. CDR3 length: 15 amino acids. CDR3 in DNA: TGTGCCAGCAGCGTAGGACAGTTCAGCACAGATACGCAGTATTTT. Its protein is CASSVGQFSTDTQYF.